These T cell receptor beta chains were read from a single sample in a study of Ad26.COV2.S vaccination and SARS-CoV-2 variants. TCRdb's table, derived via immunoSEQ multiplex PCR, lists solely in-frame clones and lacks some. Of 200,000 to 300,000 clones detected, around 88% appear once; the ten largest clones hold under 3%. The material sequenced was peripheral blood, taken in a trial of Ad26.COV2.S vaccine versus placebo. Source of these receptors: a person between 18 and 59 years old who received the Ad26.COV2.S COVID-19 vaccine or a placebo. The CDR3 runs from the conserved cysteine through the conserved F or W. Each record gives: clone size, J gene, V gene, D gene, CDR3 DNA, CDR3 protein. The D gene is left open where the match is weak. Clone size is shown for a subset of rows, as once, few, many or a class of expanded clone.

size: many
J: TRBJ2-2
V: TRBV6-2/TRBV6-3
D: .
DNA: TGTGCCAGCAGTTACGGGGACACCGGGGAGCTGTTTTTT
CDR3: CASSYGDTGELFF

size: .
J: TRBJ1-2
V: TRBV5-4
D: .
DNA: TGTGCCAGCAGCTTCTCTTACGGGATCTACTCCTTC
CDR3: CASSFSYGIYSF

size: .
J: TRBJ2-3
V: TRBV29-1
D: .
DNA: TGCAGCGTTGAGGGGCCCTACACAGATACGCAGTATTTT
CDR3: CSVEGPYTDTQYF

size: once
J: TRBJ1-1
V: TRBV29-1
D: .
DNA: TGCAGCGTTGAAGGGACGAACACTGAAGCTTTCTTT
CDR3: CSVEGTNTEAFF

size: .
J: TRBJ2-5
V: TRBV3-1/TRBV3-2
D: .
DNA: TGTGCCAGCAGCCCTTTGGGACCCGGGGACCCCAAGTACTTC
CDR3: CASSPLGPGDPKYF

size: .
J: TRBJ1-1
V: TRBV30
D: .
DNA: TGTGCCTGGAGTACCGACAGGACCGGCTCTGAAGCTTTCTTT
CDR3: CAWSTDRTGSEAFF

size: .
J: TRBJ1-2
V: TRBV30
D: .
DNA: TGTGCCTGGAGTCCGGGACTCAACTATGGCTACACCTTC
CDR3: CAWSPGLNYGYTF

size: .
J: TRBJ2-3
V: TRBV2
D: TRBD2
DNA: TGTGCCAGCAGTGTGAGCGGGGGCACAGATACGCAGTATTTT
CDR3: CASSVSGGTDTQYF

size: once
J: TRBJ2-1
V: TRBV29-1
D: .
DNA: TGCAGCGTTGAAAGTAGGACCGCCAATGAGCAGTTCTTC
CDR3: CSVESRTANEQFF

size: .
J: TRBJ2-3
V: TRBV5-1
D: .
DNA: TGCGCCAGCAGGTGGGTGGGAGTACTGACAGATACGCAGTATTTT
CDR3: CASRWVGVLTDTQYF

size: .
J: TRBJ2-2
V: TRBV4-3
D: .
DNA: TGCGCCAGCAGCCAAGATAAGTCCGCGGGCACCGGGGAGCTGTTTTTT
CDR3: CASSQDKSAGTGELFF

size: .
J: TRBJ2-1
V: TRBV4-3
D: .
DNA: TGCGCCAGCAGCCAAGTAGTAGGGCCTAGCTACAATGAGCAGTTCTTC
CDR3: CASSQVVGPSYNEQFF

size: .
J: TRBJ1-5
V: TRBV10-3
D: .
DNA: TGTGCCATCAGTGGGGCAGGGGATGGGCAGCCCCAGCATTTT
CDR3: CAISGAGDGQPQHF

size: .
J: TRBJ2-3
V: TRBV10-3
D: .
DNA: TGTGCCATCAGTGGGCGGTTCAGCACAGATACGCAGTATTTT
CDR3: CAISGRFSTDTQYF

size: .
J: TRBJ2-7
V: TRBV7-3
D: TRBD1
DNA: TGTGCCAGCAGTTTGGGACAGGGGGCCTACGAGCAGTACTTC
CDR3: CASSLGQGAYEQYF

size: once
J: TRBJ1-2
V: TRBV7-2
D: .
DNA: TGTGCCAGCAGCTTAGAAGGGGTCTATGGCTACACCTTC
CDR3: CASSLEGVYGYTF

size: once
J: TRBJ2-4
V: TRBV4-3
D: TRBD2
DNA: TGCGCCAGCAGCCAGGGAATAGCGGGGGGGGAAAACATTCAGTACTTC
CDR3: CASSQGIAGGENIQYF

size: .
J: TRBJ2-1
V: TRBV27
D: .
DNA: TGTGCCAGCAGAGCGTGGGCGGGGCAGAACAATGAGCAGTTCTTC
CDR3: CASRAWAGQNNEQFF

size: .
J: TRBJ1-1
V: TRBV5-1
D: .
DNA: TGCGCCAGCAGCTTGGGCGGAAGACAGAACACTGAAGCTTTCTTT
CDR3: CASSLGGRQNTEAFF

size: .
J: TRBJ2-5
V: TRBV7-9
D: .
DNA: TGTGCCAGCAGCTTAGAGGGTGGCCTCCGAGAGACCCAGTACTTC
CDR3: CASSLEGGLRETQYF

size: .
J: TRBJ2-7
V: TRBV12-3/TRBV12-4
D: .
DNA: TGTGCCAGCAGTTTCAATCAGGCCTACGAGCAGTACTTC
CDR3: CASSFNQAYEQYF

size: .
J: TRBJ1-2
V: TRBV15
D: .
DNA: TGTGCCACCAGCACCAGGGTACCCGGCCGGATTGGCTACACCTTC
CDR3: CATSTRVPGRIGYTF

size: once
J: TRBJ2-3
V: TRBV5-1
D: TRBD1
DNA: TGCGCCAGCGGTCGACAGGGCACAAATACGCAGTATTTT
CDR3: CASGRQGTNTQYF

size: .
J: TRBJ1-2
V: TRBV20-1
D: .
DNA: TGCAGTGCTAGTTCCAGGCATGGCTACACCTTC
CDR3: CSASSRHGYTF

size: .
J: TRBJ1-2
V: TRBV4-3
D: .
DNA: TGCGCCAGCAGCCAAGACCGTGTAGGCGGCTACACCTTC
CDR3: CASSQDRVGGYTF

size: many
J: TRBJ2-7
V: TRBV6-5
D: .
DNA: TGTGCCAGCAGTTACTCGATTTTGCGTGGGGACGAGCAGTACTTC
CDR3: CASSYSILRGDEQYF

size: few
J: TRBJ1-3
V: TRBV7-2
D: .
DNA: TGTGCCAGCAGCCCCGTCCGTCCTTTCTCTGGAAACACCATATATTTT
CDR3: CASSPVRPFSGNTIYF

size: .
J: TRBJ1-2
V: TRBV27
D: .
DNA: TGTGCCAGCAGTTCGGCAGGGGCTTTCTATGGCTACACCTTC
CDR3: CASSSAGAFYGYTF

size: .
J: TRBJ2-5
V: TRBV18
D: TRBD2
DNA: TGTGCCAGCTCACCGGCGAGCGGGAGCGTCCGGGGGGGTGAGACCCAGTACTTC
CDR3: CASSPASGSVRGGETQYF

size: .
J: TRBJ1-1
V: TRBV7-6
D: TRBD1
DNA: TGTGCCAGCAGTCAAGGACAGGGGGAAGGGGACACTGAAGCTTTCTTT
CDR3: CASSQGQGEGDTEAFF

size: .
J: TRBJ2-2
V: TRBV6-5
D: .
DNA: TGTGCCAGCAGCGAGACAGTAGGTCCCGGGGAGCTGTTTTTT
CDR3: CASSETVGPGELFF

size: .
J: TRBJ2-3
V: TRBV9
D: TRBD2
DNA: TGTGCCAGCAGCCAGGGACTAGCGGAGGGATATACGCAGTATTTT
CDR3: CASSQGLAEGYTQYF

size: .
J: TRBJ2-5
V: TRBV5-6
D: .
DNA: TGTGCCAGCAGCTTCATCGGGACCCAGTACTTC
CDR3: CASSFIGTQYF

size: .
J: TRBJ2-3
V: TRBV3-1/TRBV3-2
D: .
DNA: TGTGCCAGCAACAGCGACACAGATACGCAGTATTTT
CDR3: CASNSDTDTQYF

size: .
J: TRBJ1-1
V: TRBV5-4
D: TRBD1
DNA: TGTGCCAGCAGCCCTGACAGGGATATGAACACTGAAGCTTTCTTT
CDR3: CASSPDRDMNTEAFF

size: .
J: TRBJ1-1
V: TRBV10-3
D: .
DNA: TGTGCCACCAGAGCGTATACAGAACCGAACACTGAAGCTTTCTTT
CDR3: CATRAYTEPNTEAFF

size: once
J: TRBJ2-4
V: TRBV19
D: .
DNA: TGTGCCAGTAGTGTTTTGACATCAAACGCCAAAAACATTCAGTACTTC
CDR3: CASSVLTSNAKNIQYF

size: .
J: TRBJ1-2
V: TRBV6-6
D: .
DNA: TGTGCCAGCAGTTACTCGGACAGCCGGGGCTACACCTTC
CDR3: CASSYSDSRGYTF

size: .
J: TRBJ2-7
V: TRBV7-2
D: TRBD2
DNA: TGTGCCAGCAGCTTAGCCACTAGCGGGGGGGCCTACGAGCAGTACTTC
CDR3: CASSLATSGGAYEQYF

size: .
J: TRBJ2-1
V: TRBV9
D: TRBD2
DNA: TGTGCCAGCAGCGTCGGGGAGGGCCGGATGAATGAGCAGTTCTTC
CDR3: CASSVGEGRMNEQFF

size: medium-sized
J: TRBJ2-1
V: TRBV4-3
D: .
DNA: TGCGCCAGCAGCCAAGGTCTAGTTTTCACTGAGCAGTTCTTC
CDR3: CASSQGLVFTEQFF